The clone carrying this T cell receptor beta chain was recorded many times. Antigen unknown. TCRdb itself ran the 5' RACE reads through MiXCR, one entry per CDR3 protein. The top ten hold just over 7% of the sample, which has about 340,000 distinct CDR3 sequences, around an eighth seen once. The entry originates in a study of identical twins. Study-wide results and limits: Within beta out-of-frame sequences, the excess sharing observed between twins was weaker. Cord blood's abundant beta clonotypes had fewer insertions, unlike memory repertoires.

The sample was also reused in another study, on yellow fever vaccine responses in identical twins. That source reports: On the reported evidence, twins' vaccine T cell responses seemed partly convergent and partly personalized.

This clonotype was obtained from a woman aged 18-29 years in good health. Input material: CD8+ T cells sorted from blood.

In nucleotides, the CDR3 is TGTGCCAGCAGTGAAGTGGGGGGAACTGAAGCTTTCTTT. This codes for CASSEVGGTEAFF. This chain connects TRBV2 to TRBJ1-1; possible D gene TRBD1, 5 bases. The CDR3 has 13 residues. Trimming pared 1 base from V and 5 bases from J, leaving 8 bases between. Germline V lookup: CDR1 SNHLY, CDR2 FYNNEI.